Listed below are T cell receptor beta chains from one sample, sequenced in a study of preoperative IRX-2 immunotherapy in early breast cancer. Profiled with immunoSEQ multiplex PCR; TCRdb holds only in-frame clones, not every one. The data contain about 42,000 clones, around 77% of them singletons. The sequenced sample was tumor tissue, obtained after IRX-2 immunotherapy. These receptor sequences come from a human donor with breast cancer. Both conserved end residues are part of each CDR3. Fields, in order: clone size, J gene, D gene, V gene, CDR3 DNA, CDR3 protein. A D gene is named only where the DNA matches it firmly. Only some rows state a clone size, as once, few, many or a class for expanded clones.

abundance: NA
j_gene: TRBJ1-3
d_gene: NA
v_gene: TRBV19
CDR3nt: TGTGCCAGTAGTAGAAAGGACGGTGCTGGAAACACCATATATTTT
CDR3aa: CASSRKDGAGNTIYF

abundance: NA
j_gene: TRBJ2-6
d_gene: NA
v_gene: TRBV5-1
CDR3nt: TGCGCCAGCAGCTTGGACAGGGTTGGGGCCAACGTCCTGACTTTC
CDR3aa: CASSLDRVGANVLTF

abundance: NA
j_gene: TRBJ2-2
d_gene: NA
v_gene: TRBV7-1
CDR3nt: TGTGCCAGCAGCTTAAACGTCATCGGGGAGCTGTTTTTT
CDR3aa: CASSLNVIGELFF

abundance: NA
j_gene: TRBJ1-2
d_gene: NA
v_gene: TRBV5-1
CDR3nt: TGCGCCAGCAGCTTGAACCGGCCCACCGACTCCACTATGCGGGGCTACACCTTC
CDR3aa: CASSLNRPTDSTMRGYTF

abundance: NA
j_gene: TRBJ1-5
d_gene: NA
v_gene: TRBV6-8
CDR3nt: TGTGCCAGCCTCCGGGACATGTCAACTCAGCCCCAGCATTTT
CDR3aa: CASLRDMSTQPQHF

abundance: NA
j_gene: TRBJ2-5
d_gene: TRBD2
v_gene: TRBV15
CDR3nt: TGTGCCACCAGCAGGAAAGCGGGGGACCAAGAGACCCAGTACTTC
CDR3aa: CATSRKAGDQETQYF

abundance: NA
j_gene: TRBJ2-7
d_gene: NA
v_gene: TRBV6-8
CDR3nt: TGTGCCAGCAGTGACGTTAACCCCGTACAGCAGTACTTC
CDR3aa: CASSDVNPVQQYF

abundance: NA
j_gene: TRBJ2-7
d_gene: NA
v_gene: TRBV6-8
CDR3nt: TGTGCCAGCAGTTACAAAAGGCCGACAGGCCGGGCCTACGAGCAGTACTTC
CDR3aa: CASSYKRPTGRAYEQYF

abundance: NA
j_gene: TRBJ2-7
d_gene: NA
v_gene: TRBV7-6
CDR3nt: TGTGCCAGCAGCCAAGGATGGCAGTCTACCTACGAGCAGTACTTC
CDR3aa: CASSQGWQSTYEQYF

abundance: once
j_gene: TRBJ2-3
d_gene: TRBD2
v_gene: TRBV5-1
CDR3nt: TGCGCCAGCAGCCGGACTAGCGGGAGCTTGGATACGCAGTATTTT
CDR3aa: CASSRTSGSLDTQYF

abundance: NA
j_gene: TRBJ2-1
d_gene: TRBD1
v_gene: TRBV27
CDR3nt: TGTGCCAGCAGTTCGACAGGGGGACGGGAGCAGTTCTTC
CDR3aa: CASSSTGGREQFF

abundance: NA
j_gene: TRBJ2-1
d_gene: NA
v_gene: TRBV18
CDR3nt: TGTGCCAGCTCACCCCTCGGGAGCGGGCCTTACAATGAGCAGTTCTTC
CDR3aa: CASSPLGSGPYNEQFF

abundance: NA
j_gene: TRBJ2-4
d_gene: NA
v_gene: TRBV11-3
CDR3nt: TGTGCCAGCAGCTTTGTGGGGCAGGGAGGCATTCAGTACTTC
CDR3aa: CASSFVGQGGIQYF

abundance: NA
j_gene: TRBJ2-2
d_gene: NA
v_gene: TRBV2
CDR3nt: TGTGCCAGCAGCCTCTACCTCGGGGAGCTGTTTTTT
CDR3aa: CASSLYLGELFF

abundance: NA
j_gene: TRBJ1-3
d_gene: NA
v_gene: TRBV11-3
CDR3nt: TGTGCCAGCAGCTTACAGAAACCTGGAAACACCATATATTTT
CDR3aa: CASSLQKPGNTIYF

abundance: NA
j_gene: TRBJ1-2
d_gene: NA
v_gene: TRBV14
CDR3nt: TGTGCCAGCAGCTTCGACGGGTCTGGCTACACCTTC
CDR3aa: CASSFDGSGYTF

abundance: once
j_gene: TRBJ2-1
d_gene: NA
v_gene: TRBV18
CDR3nt: TGTGCCAGCTCACCCACCGGAAGAAATAATGAGCAGTTCTTC
CDR3aa: CASSPTGRNNEQFF

abundance: NA
j_gene: TRBJ1-5
d_gene: NA
v_gene: TRBV15
CDR3nt: TGTGCCACCAGCAGAGATACGGGTAGCAATCAGCCCCAGCATTTT
CDR3aa: CATSRDTGSNQPQHF

abundance: NA
j_gene: TRBJ1-2
d_gene: NA
v_gene: TRBV5-1
CDR3nt: TGCGCCAGCAGCTTGAATGACGGAGCTAACTATGGCTACACCTTC
CDR3aa: CASSLNDGANYGYTF

abundance: NA
j_gene: TRBJ2-7
d_gene: NA
v_gene: TRBV11-3
CDR3nt: TGTGCCAGCAGCTTAACCGGTCTTAATTCCTACGAGCAGTACTTC
CDR3aa: CASSLTGLNSYEQYF

abundance: NA
j_gene: TRBJ1-1
d_gene: NA
v_gene: TRBV6-8
CDR3nt: TGTGCCAGCAGACGGACAGCCATGAACACTGAAGCTTTCTTT
CDR3aa: CASRRTAMNTEAFF

abundance: NA
j_gene: TRBJ2-7
d_gene: TRBD1
v_gene: TRBV28
CDR3nt: TGTGCCAGCAGCTCGACAGGGGGAACCTACGAGCAGTACTTC
CDR3aa: CASSSTGGTYEQYF

abundance: NA
j_gene: TRBJ2-7
d_gene: TRBD2
v_gene: TRBV6-7
CDR3nt: TGTGCCAGCAGTTCTCGGACGACCCCCCCGGGGGGCGAGCAGTACTTC
CDR3aa: CASSSRTTPPGGEQYF

abundance: NA
j_gene: TRBJ2-5
d_gene: NA
v_gene: TRBV18
CDR3nt: TGTGCCAGCTCACCACTGATGGAGACCCAGTACTTC
CDR3aa: CASSPLMETQYF

abundance: NA
j_gene: TRBJ1-6
d_gene: NA
v_gene: TRBV19
CDR3nt: TGTGCCAGTAGTGGTCCAGGGACGAATTCACCCCTCCACTTT
CDR3aa: CASSGPGTNSPLHF

abundance: few
j_gene: TRBJ1-4
d_gene: TRBD1
v_gene: TRBV11-3
CDR3nt: TGTGCCAGCAGCCATGGACAGGTTAATGAAAAACTGTTTTTT
CDR3aa: CASSHGQVNEKLFF

abundance: NA
j_gene: TRBJ1-2
d_gene: TRBD1
v_gene: TRBV18
CDR3nt: TGTGCCAGCTCGGGTACAGGGGGCGGCTTTGGCTACACCTTC
CDR3aa: CASSGTGGGFGYTF

abundance: once
j_gene: TRBJ1-6
d_gene: NA
v_gene: TRBV19
CDR3nt: TGTGCCAGTAGAACTAGACAGGATTCACCCCTCCACTTT
CDR3aa: CASRTRQDSPLHF

abundance: once
j_gene: TRBJ2-7
d_gene: TRBD1
v_gene: TRBV25-1
CDR3nt: TGTGCCAGCAGTGAATATGGGACAGCTCCCTACGAGCAGTACTTC
CDR3aa: CASSEYGTAPYEQYF

abundance: NA
j_gene: TRBJ1-1
d_gene: NA
v_gene: TRBV18
CDR3nt: TGTGCCAGCTCACCAGGACTCTCTGGGGACACTGAAGCTTTCTTT
CDR3aa: CASSPGLSGDTEAFF

abundance: few
j_gene: TRBJ2-5
d_gene: TRBD1
v_gene: TRBV28
CDR3nt: TGTGCCAGCAGTAAAGGGGGACAGCAAGAGACCCAGTACTTC
CDR3aa: CASSKGGQQETQYF

abundance: NA
j_gene: TRBJ2-1
d_gene: NA
v_gene: TRBV11-3
CDR3nt: TGTGCCAGCAGCACCGGGAGAGCCAATGGGAATGAGCAGTTCTTC
CDR3aa: CASSTGRANGNEQFF

abundance: NA
j_gene: TRBJ1-2
d_gene: TRBD1
v_gene: TRBV15
CDR3nt: TGTGCCACCAGCAACCCAGGGGGCGGAATGGGTTACACCTTC
CDR3aa: CATSNPGGGMGYTF

abundance: NA
j_gene: TRBJ2-3
d_gene: NA
v_gene: TRBV6-8
CDR3nt: TGTGCCATCAGCGATAGGGAAGATACGCAGTATTTT
CDR3aa: CAISDREDTQYF

abundance: NA
j_gene: TRBJ2-7
d_gene: NA
v_gene: TRBV6-8
CDR3nt: TGTGCCAGCAGTCTAGGACAGTCCTACGAGCAGTACTTC
CDR3aa: CASSLGQSYEQYF

abundance: NA
j_gene: TRBJ2-7
d_gene: NA
v_gene: TRBV5-1
CDR3nt: TGCGCCAGCAGCTTGGAGGGGGGGGTAGACGAGCAGTACTTC
CDR3aa: CASSLEGGVDEQYF

abundance: NA
j_gene: TRBJ1-4
d_gene: NA
v_gene: TRBV5-1
CDR3nt: TGCGCCAGCAGCTCATCCGGGACACCCAATGAAAAACTGTTTTTT
CDR3aa: CASSSSGTPNEKLFF

abundance: NA
j_gene: TRBJ2-1
d_gene: TRBD2
v_gene: TRBV6-8
CDR3nt: TGTGCCAGCATCCCTCGGACGGGACGCGCGGGAGGTACCTACAATGAGCAGTTCTTC
CDR3aa: CASIPRTGRAGGTYNEQFF

abundance: once
j_gene: TRBJ1-3
d_gene: NA
v_gene: TRBV6-9
CDR3nt: TGTGCCAGCAGTTTCCCTTCCGAGTCGAGGGGAGCTGGAAACACCATATATTTT
CDR3aa: CASSFPSESRGAGNTIYF

abundance: NA
j_gene: TRBJ2-1
d_gene: NA
v_gene: TRBV28
CDR3nt: TGTGCCAGCAGTCCCCCCAATACTTACAATGAGCAGTTCTTC
CDR3aa: CASSPPNTYNEQFF

abundance: NA
j_gene: TRBJ2-7
d_gene: NA
v_gene: TRBV5-1
CDR3nt: TGCGCCAGCAGCGGCGGACTTCTCCCTAGATCTGCATCAGTCGAGCAGTACTTC
CDR3aa: CASSGGLLPRSASVEQYF

abundance: NA
j_gene: TRBJ2-3
d_gene: TRBD2
v_gene: TRBV11-3
CDR3nt: TGTGCCAGCAGCTTTTTCGAGGGAGGGGGCACAGATACGCAGTATTTT
CDR3aa: CASSFFEGGGTDTQYF

abundance: NA
j_gene: TRBJ2-3
d_gene: NA
v_gene: TRBV1
CDR3nt: TGCGCCAGCAGCCAAGACCCGAACAGGGGGGATCGCACAGATACGCAGTATTTT
CDR3aa: CASSQDPNRGDRTDTQYF

abundance: few
j_gene: TRBJ1-3
d_gene: NA
v_gene: TRBV11-3
CDR3nt: TGTGCCAGCAGCAAGGGAGACAGCGCTGGAAACACCATATATTTT
CDR3aa: CASSKGDSAGNTIYF

abundance: NA
j_gene: TRBJ2-1
d_gene: TRBD2
v_gene: TRBV5-1
CDR3nt: TGCGCCAGCAGCTTGGTCGGGAGGGGATACAATGAGCAGTTCTTC
CDR3aa: CASSLVGRGYNEQFF

abundance: NA
j_gene: TRBJ1-4
d_gene: NA
v_gene: TRBV15
CDR3nt: TGTGCCACCAGCAGAGGTCGACCCTCGGGTGAAAAACTGTTTTTT
CDR3aa: CATSRGRPSGEKLFF

abundance: NA
j_gene: TRBJ2-1
d_gene: TRBD2
v_gene: TRBV6-8
CDR3nt: TGTGCCAGCAGGGATCTAGCGGGCAAACAAAACAATGAGCAGTTCTTC
CDR3aa: CASRDLAGKQNNEQFF

abundance: NA
j_gene: TRBJ1-2
d_gene: NA
v_gene: TRBV7-8
CDR3nt: TGTGCCACTTCGATCGGGGTTAACTATGGCTACACCTTC
CDR3aa: CATSIGVNYGYTF

abundance: NA
j_gene: TRBJ1-2
d_gene: NA
v_gene: TRBV19
CDR3nt: TGTGCCAGTACACCCCCTCGTTACCGAGCTAACTATGGCTACACCTTC
CDR3aa: CASTPPRYRANYGYTF

abundance: NA
j_gene: TRBJ2-1
d_gene: TRBD2
v_gene: TRBV14
CDR3nt: TGTGCCAGCAGTCCGAGACTAGCGAGAACCTACAATGAGCAGTTCTTC
CDR3aa: CASSPRLARTYNEQFF

abundance: NA
j_gene: TRBJ1-2
d_gene: NA
v_gene: TRBV5-1
CDR3nt: TGCGCCAGCAGCCCCAGGCCCGGGGGATCTTCGGGCTACACCTTC
CDR3aa: CASSPRPGGSSGYTF

abundance: NA
j_gene: TRBJ2-3
d_gene: NA
v_gene: TRBV18
CDR3nt: TGTGCCAGCTCACGGGCTCCCGAAGGGTCAGATACGCAGTATTTT
CDR3aa: CASSRAPEGSDTQYF

abundance: NA
j_gene: TRBJ1-5
d_gene: NA
v_gene: TRBV19
CDR3nt: TGTGCCAGTATGGACACAAATCAGCCCCAGCATTTT
CDR3aa: CASMDTNQPQHF

abundance: NA
j_gene: TRBJ1-6
d_gene: TRBD1
v_gene: TRBV5-1
CDR3nt: TGCGCCAGCAGCACCGGACAGGGGGACCCTTATTCACCCCTCCACTTT
CDR3aa: CASSTGQGDPYSPLHF

abundance: NA
j_gene: TRBJ2-7
d_gene: TRBD1
v_gene: TRBV6-8
CDR3nt: TGTGCCATCAAGGACAGGGCGTCCTACGAGCAGTACTTC
CDR3aa: CAIKDRASYEQYF